A selection of T cell receptor beta chains follows, all from one sample in a study of OX40 agonist ivuxolimab in advanced cancers. Data came from immunoSEQ multiplex PCR; TCRdb stores just in-frame clones and leaves some out. The sample includes 50,000 or so clones, approximately 95% of them seen just once. The starting material was CD4+ or CD8+ T cells sorted from blood, obtained in a trial of the OX40 agonist ivuxolimab. These receptors were collected from an adult with an advanced solid tumor such as melanoma, head and neck, liver or kidney cancer. CDR3s include the opening cysteine and the closing phenylalanine or tryptophan. A D gene is named only where the DNA matches it firmly. The listing skips clone size in some rows; elsewhere it reads once, few, many or a size class.

V gene	D gene	clone size	J gene	CDR3 DNA	CDR3 protein
TRBV7-3	TRBD2	NA	TRBJ2-5	TGTGCCAGCAGCCTCGCGGGGACTAGCGGCGAGACCCAGTACTTC	CASSLAGTSGETQYF
TRBV28	NA	NA	TRBJ1-5	TGTGGGCTAAGTACGGACAGCAATAGCAATCAGCCCCAGCATTTT	CGLSTDSNSNQPQHF
TRBV27	TRBD2	NA	TRBJ2-3	TGTGCCAGCAGCCTATTGCTAGCGGGAGGCACCAATACGCAGTATTTT	CASSLLLAGGTNTQYF
TRBV28	NA	NA	TRBJ1-1	TGTGCCAGCAGTTTAGATACGGAGGGAACTGAAGCTTTCTTT	CASSLDTEGTEAFF
TRBV9	NA	NA	TRBJ2-7	TGTGCCAGCAGCGTAGATGGGGTGCACGAGCAGTACTTC	CASSVDGVHEQYF
TRBV29-1	TRBD2	NA	TRBJ2-7	TGCAGCGTTCCGACTAGAGGGACTAGCGGGAGGGCAATCTCCAATGGCTACGAGCAGTACTTC	CSVPTRGTSGRAISNGYEQYF
TRBV9	NA	NA	TRBJ2-3	TGTGCCAGCAGCGTTTACGGATCTAGCACAGATACGCAGTATTTT	CASSVYGSSTDTQYF
TRBV11-1	NA	NA	TRBJ2-5	TGTGCCAGCAGCTTTGGGGGGTACGGGTCGACCCAGTACTTC	CASSFGGYGSTQYF
TRBV5-6	NA	NA	TRBJ2-7	TGTGCCAGCAGCTTGCTCCGGGCCAGCGCCTACGAGCAGTACTTC	CASSLLRASAYEQYF
TRBV9	NA	once	TRBJ1-2	TGTGCCAGCAGCGCGGACAGCCCTACCTACTATGGCTACACCTTC	CASSADSPTYYGYTF
TRBV4-3	NA	NA	TRBJ2-3	TGCGCCAGCAGCCAAGATCGAGTCGGGGATCATACGCAGTATTTT	CASSQDRVGDHTQYF
TRBV30	TRBD1	NA	TRBJ2-7	TGTGCCTGGAGTGCACAGGGGTACGAGCAGTACTTC	CAWSAQGYEQYF
TRBV30	NA	NA	TRBJ2-6	TGTGCCTGGAGTTACAGGAATGCAGGGTTAACTGGGGCCAACGTCCTGACTTTC	CAWSYRNAGLTGANVLTF
TRBV19	NA	NA	TRBJ1-1	TGTGCCAGTAGTGCCCCTGGGGGGTCTACTGAAGCTTTCTTT	CASSAPGGSTEAFF